One and the same sample provided the 14 T cell receptor beta chains below, sequenced in a study of technical replicates of blood from a few donors. Sequenced by immunoSEQ multiplex PCR; TCRdb stores in-frame clones only, minus some. The data hold approximately 59,000 clones, with approximately 84% observed a single time. Sequencing was performed on PBMCs. All receptors derive from a human donor in good health. Some clones in this sample may be carry-over from other donors' samples.

The genes are TRBV12-5 and TRBJ1-6; 8 nucleotides line up with TRBD1. The trim removed 1 base at V and 7 bases at J, leaving 9 bases unmatched. This CDR3 has 17 residues. The germline V gene has CDR1 LGHNT and CDR2 FRNRAP. CDR3 amino acids: CASGLDRTGGRNSPLHF. The CDR3 nucleotides are TGTGCTAGTGGTTTGGACCGAACAGGGGGGAGGAATTCACCCCTCCACTTT.

The chain is built from TRBV9 and TRBJ1-2; D might be TRBD1 (5 bases). V was pared by 2 bases and J by 4 bases, with 21 bases between. CDR3 size: 17 residues. The V gene's germline CDR1 is SGDLS and CDR2 YYNGEE. The CDR3 DNA follows: TGTGCCAGCAGCGTCCAGCTGGGGGGGGATGAGGGCTATGGCTACACCTTC. Translating gives CASSVQLGGDEGYGYTF.

This rearrangement joins TRBV7-2 to TRBJ2-7; maybe TRBD2 (5 bases). The CDR3 runs to 13 residues. CDR1 and CDR2 from the germline V gene are SGHTA and FQGNSA. Trimming cost V 5 bases and J 3 bases, with 11 bases left between them. CDR3 amino acids: CASSLGRDYEQYF. CDR3 DNA sequence: TGTGCCAGCAGCCTAGGACGGGACTACGAGCAGTACTTC.

A few counts support this clone. One end of the junction does not line up with germline, which may come from a read error. The chain uses TRBV30 and TRBJ1-5; a weak D match, TRBD1 (5 bases). CDR1 is GTSNPN and CDR2 is SVGIG in the germline V gene (reference sequence). There are 15 residues in the CDR3. The CDR3 sequence is CAWTNKGASSQPQHF. CDR3 nucleotides: TGTGCCTGGACGAACAAAGGGGCCAGCAGTCAGCCCCAGCATTTT.

The rearrangement links TRBV5-1 to TRBJ2-7; no definite D call. This CDR3 is built from 13 residues. V gave up 0 bases and J gave up 2 bases, with 6 bases separating them. Germline V gene lookup returns CDR1 SGHRS and CDR2 YFSETQ. CDR3 nucleotides: TGCGCCAGCAGCTTGGTGGGCCCCTACGAGCAGTACTTC. Its protein is CASSLVGPYEQYF. Drawing the rest from reference TRBV5-1 and TRBJ2-7, the complete variable domain is KAGVTQTPRYLIKTRGQQVTLSCSPISGHRSVSWYQQTPGQGLQFLFEYFSETQRNKGNFPGRFSGRQFSNSRSEMNVSTLELGDSALYLCASSLVGPYEQYFGPGTRLTVT.

V is TRBV27 and J is TRBJ2-2; 8 nucleotides align to TRBD1. The CDR3 runs to 14 residues. Germline CDR1 is MNHEY and CDR2 is SMNVEV (reference sequence). V was clipped by 7 bases and J by 1 base; unmatched bases: 2. The CDR3 loop reads CASNDRGNTGELFF. CDR3 nucleotides: TGTGCCAGCAACGACAGGGGGAACACCGGGGAGCTGTTTTTT.

V and J are TRBV19 and TRBJ2-1, with 11 bases matching TRBD2. The germline gives CDR1 LNHDA, CDR2 SQIVND (reference sequence). This CDR3 spans 14 amino acids. V shed 10 bases and J 5 bases; nucleotides not matched to a gene: 7. The CDR3 DNA sequence: TGTGCCACCTCTCTAGCGGGGGGAGACAATGAGCAGTTCTTC. It yields the protein CATSLAGGDNEQFF.

This clone has only one observation. This chain connects TRBV11-3 to TRBJ2-7; 9 positions match TRBD1. Trimming took 2 bases from V and 4 from J; bases not matched to a gene: 6. Germline loops: CDR1 SGHNT, CDR2 YENEEA. The CDR3 is 15 amino acids. The CDR3 sequence is CASSLRTGERYEQYF. The CDR3 bases are TGTGCCAGCAGCTTAAGGACAGGGGAGAGGTACGAGCAGTACTTC.

This chain joins TRBV5-1 and TRBJ2-5, with TRBD2 matching over 8 bases. The V and J ends lost 4 bases and 4 bases, in that order; junction bases with no gene match: 12. The CDR3 has 16 amino acids. Germline loops: CDR1 SGHRS, CDR2 YFSETQ. CDR3: CASSASPGTRGETQYF. The CDR3 DNA is TGCGCCAGCAGCGCAAGCCCCGGGACTAGAGGAGAGACCCAGTACTTC.

The chain links TRBV27 to TRBJ2-1; TRBD1 aligns across 10 bases. J lost 5 bases, V lost 5 bases, and 9 bases had no gene match. The CDR3 has 16 residues. Germline CDR1 is MNHEY and CDR2 is SMNVEV (reference sequence). The CDR3 here is CASSKTGDRGHNEQFF. In DNA form, the CDR3 reads TGTGCCAGCAGTAAGACCGGGGACAGGGGTCACAATGAGCAGTTCTTC.

The chain links TRBV6-6 to TRBJ1-3; TRBD1 aligns across 7 bases. J was trimmed by 4 bases and V by 5 bases; bases with no gene match: 2. The CDR3 has 13 residues. Germline loops: CDR1 MNHNY, CDR2 SVGAGI (reference sequence). In nucleotides, the CDR3 is TGTGCCAGCAGTGGACAGGCCGGAAACACCATATATTTT. It yields the protein CASSGQAGNTIYF.

The J gene is TRBJ2-1, the V gene TRBV4-3; 7 nucleotides match TRBD2. CDR1 is LGHNA, CDR2 YSLEER, per germline. The CDR3 is made up of 16 amino acids. V lost 0 bases to trimming and J lost 6 bases; unmatched junction nucleotides: 8. The CDR3 coding sequence is TGCGCCAGCAGCCAAGATGGAGCGGGATCTGGCAATGAGCAGTTCTTC. Residues: CASSQDGAGSGNEQFF.

V gene TRBV7-2 combines with J gene TRBJ1-1; perhaps TRBD1 as D (5 bases). From germline, CDR1 is SGHTA and CDR2 FQGNSA. Trimming removed 5 bases at V and 5 bases at J, with 15 bases between. The CDR3 spans 14 residues. DNA for the CDR3: TGTGCCAGCAGCCTAATAGGGGCGGATACTGAAGCTTTCTTT. Residues: CASSLIGADTEAFF.

The rearrangement links TRBV7-2 to TRBJ1-4, with D maybe TRBD1 (5 bases). Germline V gives CDR1 SGHTA, CDR2 FQGNSA. Deletions cut 5 bases from V and 1 base from J, with 14 bases between. The CDR3 is 16 amino acids. In nucleotides, the CDR3 is TGTGCCAGCAGCCCCCGGGGGGGTGGAACTAATGAAAAACTGTTTTTT. Residues: CASSPRGGGTNEKLFF.